This TCR beta chain appears in the sequencing data of a study of CXCR3-negative and CXCR3-positive naive CD8 T cells. Study details: Every library held about 1.5 +/- 0.3 million TRB reads, and the total came to around 150 million. Findings and caveats of the study: Comparison of naive subsets found surface CD5 to be comparable, and TCR strength was inferred on the basis of TRB CDR3 properties. Naive CXCR3-negative and CXCR3-positive cells had similar TRBV-TRBJ usage; memory differed. Relative to CXCR3-negative naive cells, CXCR3-positive naive cells had more hydrophobic TRB CDR3s.

A remark on this clonotype: Antigen: not known.

The CD45RO-CCR7+CD27+CD95- phenotype denoted naive CD8+ T cells. The CDR3 extends over 18 amino acids. The germline V gene encodes CDR1 SQVTM and CDR2 ANQGSEA. 5' RACE with UMI labels generated the TRB cDNA libraries. With the 5' RACE reads reprocessed, TCRdb shows one record per CDR3 protein and no DNA. Recorded for this sample: 120,000 to 150,000 distinct CDR3 sequences. The chain carries TRBV29-1 and TRBJ1-6; the TCRdb D gene call, TRBD1, has no DNA to confirm it. This TCR was recovered from a human donor in good health. Some clones in this sample may be carry-over from other donors' samples. Specimen: naive CXCR3+ CD8+ T cells from blood. Subset defined: CD45RO-CCR7+CD27+CD95- naive CD8+ T cells expressing CXCR3 (TNR3+). The CDR3 sequence: CSVVEVPEKEDHNSPLHF.